This entry is about one T cell receptor beta chain. These data belong to a study of blood T cell repertoires in COVID-19. On the study more broadly: Spain, Italy and the United States supplied samples that represented acute and convalescent COVID-19. Sources were T cells, B-cell-depleted T cells, or PBMCs; the material itself was cDNA or gDNA.

Assay used: immunoSEQ multiplex PCR; TCRdb lists only in-frame clones, some missing. The sample carries 75,000 to 90,000 clones, 60% to 80% recorded once. Per germline, CDR1 LGHDT and CDR2 YNNKEL (reference sequence). This CDR3 spans 18 amino acids. J gave up 4 bases and V 4 bases, and 16 bases lay outside the gene matches. Patients from Seattle were sampled longitudinally, starting during active infection. This sequence was found in a man aged 55 to 70 with COVID-19, enrolled during active disease. Sequencing used peripheral blood. The rearrangement joins TRBV3-1 (or the pseudogene TRBV3-2) to TRBJ1-3; 7 bases align to TRBD1. The DNA for the CDR3 is TGTGCCAGCAGCCCAACTCGGACAGGCGGAATCTCAGGAAACACCATATATTTT. Protein sequence: CASSPTRTGGISGNTIYF.